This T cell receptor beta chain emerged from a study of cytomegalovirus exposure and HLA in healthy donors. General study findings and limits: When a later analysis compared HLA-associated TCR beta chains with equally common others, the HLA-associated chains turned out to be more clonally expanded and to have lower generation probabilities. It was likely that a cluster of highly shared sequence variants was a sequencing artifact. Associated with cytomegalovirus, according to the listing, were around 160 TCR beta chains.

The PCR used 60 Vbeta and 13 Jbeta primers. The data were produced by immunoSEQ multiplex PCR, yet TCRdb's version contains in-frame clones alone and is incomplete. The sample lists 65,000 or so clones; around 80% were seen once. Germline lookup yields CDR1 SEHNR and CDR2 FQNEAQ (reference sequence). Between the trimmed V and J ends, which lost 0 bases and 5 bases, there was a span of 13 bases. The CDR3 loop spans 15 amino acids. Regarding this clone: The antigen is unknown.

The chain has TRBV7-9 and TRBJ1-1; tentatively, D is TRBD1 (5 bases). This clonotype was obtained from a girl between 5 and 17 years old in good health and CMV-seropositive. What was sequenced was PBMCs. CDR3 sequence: CASSLASSGRTEAFF. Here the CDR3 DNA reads TGTGCCAGCAGCTTAGCTTCGTCAGGGAGGACTGAAGCTTTCTTT.